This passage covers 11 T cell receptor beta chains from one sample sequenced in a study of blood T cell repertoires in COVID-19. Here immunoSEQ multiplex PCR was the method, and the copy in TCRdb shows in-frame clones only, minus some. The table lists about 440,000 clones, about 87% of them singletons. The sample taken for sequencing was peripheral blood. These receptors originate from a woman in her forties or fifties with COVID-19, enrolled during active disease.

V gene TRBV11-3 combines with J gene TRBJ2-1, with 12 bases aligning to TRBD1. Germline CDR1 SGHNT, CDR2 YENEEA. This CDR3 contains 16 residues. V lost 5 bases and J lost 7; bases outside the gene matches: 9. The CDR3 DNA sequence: TGTGCCAGCAGCCCAACCCGGGACAGGGGGCGGAATGAGCAGTTCTTC. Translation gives CASSPTRDRGRNEQFF.

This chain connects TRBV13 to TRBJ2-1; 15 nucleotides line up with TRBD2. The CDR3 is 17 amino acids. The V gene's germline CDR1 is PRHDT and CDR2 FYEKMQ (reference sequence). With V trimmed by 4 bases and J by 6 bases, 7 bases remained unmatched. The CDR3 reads CASSSPGLAGGLNEQFF. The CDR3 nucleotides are TGTGCCAGCAGCTCCCCGGGACTAGCGGGGGGCCTCAATGAGCAGTTCTTC.

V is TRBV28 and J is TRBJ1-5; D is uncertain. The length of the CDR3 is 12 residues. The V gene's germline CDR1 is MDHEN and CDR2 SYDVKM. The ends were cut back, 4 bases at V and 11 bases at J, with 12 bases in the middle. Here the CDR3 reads CASSSQVWAQHF. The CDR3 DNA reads TGTGCCAGCAGTTCCCAGGTTTGGGCCCAGCATTTT.

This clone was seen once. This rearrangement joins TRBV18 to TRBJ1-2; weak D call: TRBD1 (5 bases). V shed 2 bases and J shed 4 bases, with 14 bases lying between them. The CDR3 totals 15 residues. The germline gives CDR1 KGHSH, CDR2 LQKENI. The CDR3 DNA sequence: TGTGCCAGCTCACCAACGGCAGGGTCGTTCTATGGCTACACCTTC. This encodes CASSPTAGSFYGYTF. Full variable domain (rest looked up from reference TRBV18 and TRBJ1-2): NAGVMQNPRHLVRRRGQEARLRCSPMKGHSHVYWYRQLPEEGLKFMVYLQKENIIDESGMPKERFSAEFPKEGPSILRIQQVVRGDSAAYFCASSPTAGSFYGYTFGSGTRLTVV.

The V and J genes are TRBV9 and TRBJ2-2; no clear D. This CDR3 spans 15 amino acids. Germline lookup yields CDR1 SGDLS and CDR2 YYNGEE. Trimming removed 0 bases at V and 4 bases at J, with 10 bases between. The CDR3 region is CASSVVEFTTGELFF. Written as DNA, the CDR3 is TGTGCCAGCAGCGTAGTGGAGTTTACCACCGGGGAGCTGTTTTTT.

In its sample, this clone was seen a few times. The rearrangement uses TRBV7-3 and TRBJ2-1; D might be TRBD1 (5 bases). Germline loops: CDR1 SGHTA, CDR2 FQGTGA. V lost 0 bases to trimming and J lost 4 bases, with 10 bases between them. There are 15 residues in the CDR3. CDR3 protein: CASSLTGEAYNEQFF. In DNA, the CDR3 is TGTGCCAGCAGCTTAACAGGGGAAGCGTACAATGAGCAGTTCTTC.

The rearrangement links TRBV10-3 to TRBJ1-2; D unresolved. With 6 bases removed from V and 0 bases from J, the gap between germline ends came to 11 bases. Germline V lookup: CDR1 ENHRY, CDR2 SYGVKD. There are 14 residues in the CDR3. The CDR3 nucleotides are TGTGCCATCAGAGATCGGGTCTCTAACTATGGCTACACCTTC. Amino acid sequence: CAIRDRVSNYGYTF.

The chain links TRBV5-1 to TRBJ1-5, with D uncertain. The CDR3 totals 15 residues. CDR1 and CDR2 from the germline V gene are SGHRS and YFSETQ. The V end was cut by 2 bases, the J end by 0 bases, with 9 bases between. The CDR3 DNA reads TGCGCCAGCAGCTTAGACGGGGATAGCAATCAGCCCCAGCATTTT. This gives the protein CASSLDGDSNQPQHF.

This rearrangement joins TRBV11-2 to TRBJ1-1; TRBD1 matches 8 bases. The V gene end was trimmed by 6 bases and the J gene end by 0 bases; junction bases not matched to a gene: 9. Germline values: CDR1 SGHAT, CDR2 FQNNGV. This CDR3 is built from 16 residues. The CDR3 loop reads CASRPWTGPLNTEAFF. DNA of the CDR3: TGTGCCAGCAGACCTTGGACAGGGCCCCTGAACACTGAAGCTTTCTTT. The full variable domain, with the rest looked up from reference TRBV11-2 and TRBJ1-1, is EAGVAQSPRYKIIEKRQSVAFWCNPISGHATLYWYQQILGQGPKLLIQFQNNGVVDDSQLPKDRFSAERLKGVDSTLKIQPAKLEDSAVYLCASRPWTGPLNTEAFFGQGTRLTVV.

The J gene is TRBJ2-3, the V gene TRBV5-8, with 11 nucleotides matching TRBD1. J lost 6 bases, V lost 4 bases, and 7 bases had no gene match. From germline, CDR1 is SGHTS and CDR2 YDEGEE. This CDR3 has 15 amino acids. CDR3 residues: CASSRGDRGMDTQYF. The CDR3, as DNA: TGTGCCAGCAGCCGGGGGGACAGGGGGATGGATACGCAGTATTTT.

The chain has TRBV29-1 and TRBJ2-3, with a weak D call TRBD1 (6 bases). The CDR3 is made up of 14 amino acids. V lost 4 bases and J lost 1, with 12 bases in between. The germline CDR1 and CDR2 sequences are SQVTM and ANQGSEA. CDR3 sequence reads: CSVGTQGGTDTQYF. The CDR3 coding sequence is TGCAGCGTTGGGACACAGGGAGGCACAGATACGCAGTATTTT.